The clone carrying this TCR beta chain was observed a handful of times. Its target is not known. Repertoires were generated with immunoSEQ multiplex PCR, while TCRdb's copy carries only in-frame clones and drops some. In the table there are more than 25,000 clones, roughly 74% of which are singletons. Germline-derived CDR1 and CDR2 are SGHRS and YFSETQ. The CDR3 totals 13 residues. V was clipped by 1 base and J by 5 bases, with 10 bases between them. The sample belongs to a study of OX40 agonist ivuxolimab in advanced cancers. General study points: Some nonresponders additionally presented with little normalized T-cell clonal expansion.

This sample comprised CD4+ or CD8+ T cells sorted from blood, obtained in a trial of the OX40 agonist ivuxolimab. The receptor comes from an adult with an advanced solid tumor such as melanoma, head and neck, liver or kidney cancer. This chain joins TRBV5-1 and TRBJ2-7; possible D gene TRBD1, 5 bases. CDR3 coding DNA: TGCGCCAGCAGCTTGCCAGGGTCCAACGAGCAGTACTTC. It translates to CASSLPGSNEQYF. Looking up the rest from reference TRBV5-1 and TRBJ2-7 gives the full variable domain: KAGVTQTPRYLIKTRGQQVTLSCSPISGHRSVSWYQQTPGQGLQFLFEYFSETQRNKGNFPGRFSGRQFSNSRSEMNVSTLELGDSALYLCASSLPGSNEQYFGPGTRLTVT.